The rows below give T cell receptor beta chains drawn from one sample of a study of OX40 agonist ivuxolimab in advanced cancers. Profiling relied on immunoSEQ multiplex PCR, and the TCRdb table lists in-frame clones only, not all of them. Counted here are fewer than 200,000 clones, 94% occurring once; the ten biggest clones make up about 0.31%. Source: CD4+ or CD8+ T cells sorted from blood, taken in a trial of the OX40 agonist ivuxolimab. The receptors here all came from an adult with an advanced solid tumor such as melanoma, head and neck, liver or kidney cancer. CDR3s include the opening cysteine and the closing phenylalanine or tryptophan. The order of the fields is clone size, CDR3 length, J gene, V gene, D gene, CDR3 protein, CDR3 DNA. D genes are given only for firm matches. Size is omitted from some rows. Given values are once, few, many or a class for expanded clones.

>NA|13|TRBJ1-2|TRBV19|NA
CASSPGEVYGYTF
TGTGCCAGTAGTCCCGGGGAGGTCTATGGCTACACCTTC
>NA|15|TRBJ1-3|TRBV5-4|NA
CASSLRGGSGNTIYF
TGTGCCAGCAGCCTCCGAGGGGGCTCTGGAAACACCATATATTTT
>NA|13|TRBJ1-2|TRBV6-1|NA
CASSSAPRYGYTF
TGTGCCAGCAGCTCCGCCCCGAGGTATGGCTACACCTTC
>NA|17|TRBJ1-4|TRBV5-1|TRBD1
CASSLSITGTANEKLFF
TGCGCCAGCAGCTTGTCTATCACCGGGACAGCGAATGAAAAACTGTTTTTT
>NA|14|TRBJ2-5|TRBV6-5|TRBD1
CASSYQGAGETQYF
TGTGCCAGCAGTTACCAGGGGGCGGGAGAGACCCAGTACTTC
>NA|11|TRBJ2-7|TRBV30|NA
CAWSPQYEQYF
TGTGCCTGGAGTCCCCAATACGAGCAGTACTTC
>NA|15|TRBJ2-1|TRBV9|TRBD2
CASSVTSGGAGEQFF
TGTGCCAGCAGCGTTACTAGCGGGGGGGCTGGTGAGCAGTTCTTC
>NA|14|TRBJ2-1|TRBV7-2|NA
CASSLSAGAEEQFF
TGTGCCAGCAGCTTATCTGCAGGGGCGGAGGAGCAGTTCTTC
>NA|15|TRBJ1-3|TRBV19|NA
CASNSGSFSGNTIYF
TGTGCCAGTAATTCGGGGTCGTTCTCTGGAAACACCATATATTTT
>NA|13|TRBJ1-5|TRBV18|NA
CASSPGNGQPQHF
TGTGCCAGCTCACCAGGGAACGGCCAGCCCCAGCATTTT
>NA|14|TRBJ2-7|TRBV7-2|NA
CASSLVVSAYEQYF
TGTGCCAGCAGCTTAGTGGTTAGCGCCTACGAGCAGTACTTC
>NA|14|TRBJ1-3|TRBV6-6|NA
CASSLTYSGNTIYF
TGTGCCAGCAGTCTCACCTACTCTGGAAACACCATATATTTT
>NA|12|TRBJ2-1|TRBV5-1|NA
CASSLATGEQFF
TGCGCCAGCAGCCTGGCTACCGGTGAGCAGTTCTTC
>NA|15|TRBJ1-6|TRBV7-2|TRBD1
CASSFGGTVNSPLHF
TGTGCCAGCAGCTTCGGCGGGACAGTTAATTCACCCCTCCACTTT
>NA|15|TRBJ1-6|TRBV27|TRBD1
CASSLNRGLNSPLHF
TGTGCCAGCAGTTTGAACAGGGGGCTTAATTCACCCCTCCACTTT
>many|16|TRBJ2-1|TRBV19|NA
CASSIRVIRSYNEQFF
TGTGCCAGTAGTATCAGAGTAATCCGCTCCTACAATGAGCAGTTCTTC
>NA|14|TRBJ2-2|TRBV7-6|NA
CASSPRTFTGELFF
TGTGCCAGCAGCCCCAGGACATTCACCGGGGAGCTGTTTTTT
>once|15|TRBJ1-5|TRBV28|NA
CASSLWGLGNQPQHF
TGTGCCAGCAGTTTGTGGGGGCTTGGCAATCAGCCCCAGCATTTT
>NA|14|TRBJ1-2|TRBV6-5|TRBD1
CASSYGGQVYGYTF
TGTGCCAGCAGTTACGGCGGACAGGTCTATGGCTACACCTTC
>NA|18|TRBJ1-3|TRBV7-7|NA
CASSPHPGLRSAGNTIYF
TGTGCCAGCAGCCCACACCCGGGCCTCCGGTCCGCTGGAAACACCATATATTTT
>NA|14|TRBJ2-7|TRBV2|NA
CASRSEESSYEQYF
TGTGCCAGCAGGTCAGAGGAATCGTCCTACGAGCAGTACTTC
>NA|16|TRBJ1-2|TRBV7-9|NA
CASSWSDRALYYGYTF
TGTGCCAGCAGCTGGTCGGACAGAGCCCTCTACTATGGCTACACCTTC
>once|13|TRBJ2-3|TRBV10-3|TRBD1
CATGTGYTDTQYF
TGTGCCACAGGGACAGGGTACACAGATACGCAGTATTTT
>NA|15|TRBJ2-1|TRBV25-1|TRBD1
CASSTTGQPYNEQFF
TGTGCCAGCAGTACCACGGGACAGCCCTACAATGAGCAGTTCTTC
>NA|14|TRBJ2-5|TRBV5-1|TRBD1
CASSPGTVQETQYF
TGCGCCAGCAGCCCAGGGACAGTACAAGAGACCCAGTACTTC
>NA|15|TRBJ1-5|TRBV7-8|NA
CASSLVPGPNQPQHF
TGTGCCAGCAGCTTAGTGCCAGGGCCAAATCAGCCCCAGCATTTT
>NA|14|TRBJ2-7|TRBV9|NA
CASSARGESYEQYF
TGTGCCAGCAGCGCGAGGGGGGAATCCTACGAGCAGTACTTC
>once|14|TRBJ2-1|TRBV11-3|TRBD2
CASSRGGFKNEQFF
TGTGCCAGCAGCCGGGGGGGGTTCAAAAATGAGCAGTTCTTC
>NA|17|TRBJ1-2|TRBV4-3|NA
CASSQGGPSGNGYGYTF
TGCGCCAGCAGCCAGGGGGGGCCTTCAGGGAACGGCTATGGCTACACCTTC
>once|14|TRBJ1-1|TRBV19|NA
CASSIREGNTEAFF
TGTGCCAGTAGTATTCGGGAAGGGAACACTGAAGCTTTCTTT
>NA|13|TRBJ2-7|TRBV18|NA
CASSDTGSYEQYF
TGTGCCAGCTCAGACACAGGGAGCTACGAGCAGTACTTC
>NA|14|TRBJ1-2|TRBV10-1|NA
CASSSTAIPIGYTF
TGCGCCAGCAGTTCAACCGCTATCCCTATCGGCTACACCTTC
>once|15|TRBJ2-3|TRBV29-1|TRBD2
CSVAGGLLGTDTQYF
TGCAGCGTTGCGGGGGGGCTGCTCGGGACAGATACGCAGTATTTT
>once|13|TRBJ2-7|TRBV6-5|NA
CASSEHPGNEQYF
TGTGCCAGCAGTGAACACCCAGGGAACGAGCAGTACTTC
>once|15|TRBJ1-1|TRBV6-6|NA
CASRAQGRLNTEAFF
TGTGCCAGCAGGGCTCAGGGGCGGTTGAACACTGAAGCTTTCTTT
>NA|15|TRBJ1-1|TRBV6-5|NA
CASSYSRQGRTEAFF
TGTGCCAGCAGTTACTCGAGGCAGGGGAGGACTGAAGCTTTCTTT
>NA|14|TRBJ1-4|TRBV5-1|TRBD1
CASSSGTAGEKLFF
TGCGCCAGCAGCTCTGGGACAGCGGGTGAAAAACTGTTTTTT
>NA|12|TRBJ1-6|TRBV7-9|NA
CASSLESKPLHF
TGTGCCAGCAGCTTAGAGTCGAAACCCCTCCACTTT
>NA|14|TRBJ2-5|TRBV11-2|TRBD2
CASGGRAEWETQYF
TGTGCCAGCGGGGGGAGGGCCGAGTGGGAGACCCAGTACTTC
>NA|12|TRBJ2-3|TRBV18|NA
CASSTGTDTQYF
TGTGCCAGCTCAACAGGCACAGATACGCAGTATTTT
>NA|14|TRBJ1-2|TRBV12-5|NA
CASGLGTPNYGYTF
TGTGCTAGTGGCCTCGGAACACCCAACTATGGCTACACCTTC
>NA|16|TRBJ1-2|TRBV18|TRBD1
CASSPGWSDRGSGYTF
TGTGCCAGCTCACCAGGGTGGTCGGACAGGGGATCTGGCTACACCTTC